This paragraph reports one T cell receptor beta chain. The source of the sample is a study of blood T cell repertoires in COVID-19. Study summary: Nucleic acid was either cDNA or gDNA, and it came from T cells, B-cell-depleted T cells, or PBMCs.

Trimming stripped 5 bases from V and 6 bases from J, with 6 bases between. The germline CDR1 and CDR2 sequences are KGHDR and SFDVKD. The CDR3 runs 12 residues. The table came from immunoSEQ multiplex PCR; TCRdb's copy has only in-frame clones and leaves some out. The sample includes approximately 60,000 clones, approximately 80% seen only once; the top ten take approximately 20%. The receptor was isolated from a woman aged 80 or over with active or convalescent COVID-19. The chain combines TRBV24-1 with TRBJ2-2, with D uncertain. The sequencing input was peripheral blood. The CDR3 sequence: CATSARPGELFF. The CDR3 region has the DNA TGTGCCACCAGTGCTAGGCCCGGGGAGCTGTTTTTT.